Following are 5 T cell receptor beta chains from one sample sequenced in a study of neurological immune-mediated disorders. Via MiXCR, TCRdb re-called the 5' RACE reads, giving one row per CDR3 protein. This table has tens of thousands of distinct CDR3 sequences, 10% to 12% appearing once. The sample consisted of PBMCs. The receptors originated from a man aged 55 to 70 in good health.

This clonotype has at least ten counts. The chain links TRBV12-3 or TRBV12-4 to TRBJ2-2; 12 bases agree with TRBD1. This CDR3 spans 18 amino acids. The V and J ends lost 5 bases and 2 bases, in that order; junction bases with no gene match: 9. DNA of the CDR3: TGTGCCAGCAGTCGACCGGGACAGGGGGCATCTAACACCGGGGAGCTGTTTTTT. Translation: CASSRPGQGASNTGELFF.

This clonotype occurred many times. This rearrangement joins TRBV6-2 or TRBV6-3 to TRBJ1-5, with 9 bases fitting TRBD1. The junction had 15 bases not matched to a gene; V was cut back by 4 bases and J by 8 bases. Germline-derived CDR1 and CDR2 are MNHEY and SVGEGT. This CDR3 is built from 17 residues. The CDR3 DNA is TGTGCCAGCAGTTTATGGGTCGGGACAGGGTCACGGGAGCCCCAGCATTTT. This gives the protein CASSLWVGTGSREPQHF.

This clonotype appeared many times. The rearrangement links TRBV4-2 to TRBJ2-5; 7 bases fit TRBD1. The V and J ends lost 0 bases and 4 bases, in that order; junction bases with no gene match: 5. This CDR3 is built from 15 residues. From germline, CDR1 is LGHNA and CDR2 YNFKEQ. DNA for the CDR3: TGTGCCAGCAGCCAAGAAGGGGGCAGCGGAGAGACCCAGTACTTC. As protein: CASSQEGGSGETQYF.

This clonotype was counted many times. This chain connects TRBV7-2 to TRBJ2-7, with 10 bases fitting TRBD2. Losses at the gene ends were 0 bases for V and 4 bases for J; bases not matched to a gene: 6. CDR3 size: 16 residues. CDR1 and CDR2 (germline): SGHTA, FQGNSA. The CDR3 is CASSLAPSGGGYEQYF. CDR3 nucleotides: TGTGCCAGCAGCTTAGCGCCGAGCGGGGGGGGATACGAGCAGTACTTC.

This clonotype was seen ten or more times. V and J are TRBV7-3 and TRBJ1-1; D is uncertain. V lost 0 bases to trimming and J lost 5 bases, with 7 bases between them. Germline CDR1 and CDR2: SGHTA and FQGTGA. This CDR3 comprises 13 residues. CDR3 in amino acids: CASSLTRWTEAFF. In DNA, the CDR3 is TGTGCCAGCAGCTTAACGCGGTGGACTGAAGCTTTCTTT.